This TCR beta chain was obtained from a study of T cells in Graves' hyperthyroidism and ophthalmopathy. Study information: Initial diagnosis, before any treatment, was when peripheral blood was collected.

Fresh peripheral blood, about 9.6 ml, yielded the PBMCs. V was clipped by 4 bases and J by 2 bases; unmatched bases: 7. The CDR3 has 16 residues. CDR1 is MRHNA, CDR2 SNTAGT, per germline. This clonotype occurred a few times. The antigen remains undetermined. Amplification targeted TCR beta CDR3 regions from RNA transcripts. The TCR CDR3 was amplified in a first-round RT-PCR using the HTBI primer set. TCRdb called the multiplex PCR reads again in MiXCR, with one record for every CDR3 protein. The table records some 300,000 distinct CDR3 sequences, around 19% of them present only once. General study findings and limits: Ophthalmopathy prediction by the model preceded onset by a median about 6.8 months. Most clonotypes expanded in the thyroid (above 0.001) were also present in blood.

Sequencing was carried out using blood. The chain employs TRBV6-4 and TRBJ2-1; 8 bases agree with TRBD2. The receptor was isolated from a man aged 50 to 60 with Graves' ophthalmopathy. The CDR3 protein is CASSAPAGVPYNEQFF. The CDR3 nucleotides read TGTGCCAGCAGTGCCCCAGCGGGAGTGCCCTACAATGAGCAGTTCTTC.